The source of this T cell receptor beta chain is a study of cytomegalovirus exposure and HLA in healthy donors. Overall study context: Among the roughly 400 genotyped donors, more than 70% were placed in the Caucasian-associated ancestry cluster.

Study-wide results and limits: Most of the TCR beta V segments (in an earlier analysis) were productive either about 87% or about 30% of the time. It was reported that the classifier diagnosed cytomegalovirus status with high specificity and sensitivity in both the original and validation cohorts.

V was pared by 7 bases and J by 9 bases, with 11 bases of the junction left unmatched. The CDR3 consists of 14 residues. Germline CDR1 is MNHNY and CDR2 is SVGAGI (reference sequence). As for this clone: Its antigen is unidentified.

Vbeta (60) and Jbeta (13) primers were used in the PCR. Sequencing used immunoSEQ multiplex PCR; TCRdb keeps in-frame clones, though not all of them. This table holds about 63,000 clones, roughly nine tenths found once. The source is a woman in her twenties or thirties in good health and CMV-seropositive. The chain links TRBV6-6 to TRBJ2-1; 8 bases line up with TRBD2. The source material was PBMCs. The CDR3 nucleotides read TGTGCCAGCACCACCGGGGGGGTTCGTGGTGAGCAGTTCTTC. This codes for CASTTGGVRGEQFF.